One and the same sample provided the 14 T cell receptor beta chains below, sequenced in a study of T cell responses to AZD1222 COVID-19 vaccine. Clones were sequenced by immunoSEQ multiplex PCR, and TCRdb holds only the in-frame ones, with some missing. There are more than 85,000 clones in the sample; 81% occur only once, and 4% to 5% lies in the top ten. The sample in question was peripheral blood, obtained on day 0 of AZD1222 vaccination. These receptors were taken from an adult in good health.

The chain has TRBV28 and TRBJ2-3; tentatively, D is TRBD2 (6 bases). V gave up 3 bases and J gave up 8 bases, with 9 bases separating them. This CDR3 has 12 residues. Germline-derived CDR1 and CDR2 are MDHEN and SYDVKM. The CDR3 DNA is TGTGCCAGCAGTTTGCGGGGTTCTACGCAGTATTTT. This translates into CASSLRGSTQYF.

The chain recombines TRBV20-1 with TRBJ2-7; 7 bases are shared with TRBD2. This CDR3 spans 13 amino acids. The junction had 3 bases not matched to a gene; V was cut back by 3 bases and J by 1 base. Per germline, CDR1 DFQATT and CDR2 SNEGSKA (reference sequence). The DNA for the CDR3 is TGCAGTGCTAGTCCAGCGGGATCCTACGAGCAGTACTTC. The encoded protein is CSASPAGSYEQYF.

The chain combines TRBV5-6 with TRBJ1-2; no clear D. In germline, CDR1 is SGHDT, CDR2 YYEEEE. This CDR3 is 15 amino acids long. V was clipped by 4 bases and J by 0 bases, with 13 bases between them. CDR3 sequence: CASSRIGTTNYGYTF. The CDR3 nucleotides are TGTGCCAGCAGCCGAATTGGTACTACTAACTATGGCTACACCTTC. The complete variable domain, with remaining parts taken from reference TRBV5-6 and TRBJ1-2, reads DAGVTQSPTHLIKTRGQQVTLRCSPKSGHDTVSWYQQALGQGPQFIFQYYEEEERQRGNFPDRFSGHQFPNYSSELNVNALLLGDSALYLCASSRIGTTNYGYTFGSGTRLTVV.

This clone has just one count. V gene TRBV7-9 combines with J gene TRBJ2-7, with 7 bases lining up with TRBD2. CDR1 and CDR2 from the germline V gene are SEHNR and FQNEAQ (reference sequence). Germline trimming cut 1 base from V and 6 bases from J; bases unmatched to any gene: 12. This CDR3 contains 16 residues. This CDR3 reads CASSLGLGRLAAEQYF. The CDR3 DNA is TGTGCCAGCAGCTTAGGGCTAGGTCGACTAGCTGCCGAGCAGTACTTC.

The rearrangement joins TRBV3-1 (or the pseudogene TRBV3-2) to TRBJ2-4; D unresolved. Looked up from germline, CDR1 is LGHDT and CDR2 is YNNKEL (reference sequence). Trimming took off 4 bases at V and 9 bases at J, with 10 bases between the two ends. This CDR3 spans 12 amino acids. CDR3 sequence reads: CASSRGLGIQYF. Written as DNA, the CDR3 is TGTGCCAGCAGCCGGGGTTTGGGCATTCAGTACTTC.

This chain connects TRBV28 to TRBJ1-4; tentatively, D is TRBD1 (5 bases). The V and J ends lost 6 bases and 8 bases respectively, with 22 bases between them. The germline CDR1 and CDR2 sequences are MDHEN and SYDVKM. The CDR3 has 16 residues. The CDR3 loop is CASSRRDPGMREKLFF. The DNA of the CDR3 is TGTGCCAGCAGCCGCCGGGACCCGGGCATGAGGGAAAAACTGTTTTTT.

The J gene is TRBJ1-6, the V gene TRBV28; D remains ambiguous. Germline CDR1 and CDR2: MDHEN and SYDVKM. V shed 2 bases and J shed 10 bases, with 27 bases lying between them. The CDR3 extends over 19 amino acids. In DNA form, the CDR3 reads TGTGCCAGCAGTTTAGCCCGGCGGGCAGGCCCCTCCCTGCGCTCACCCCTCCACTTT. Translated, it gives CASSLARRAGPSLRSPLHF.

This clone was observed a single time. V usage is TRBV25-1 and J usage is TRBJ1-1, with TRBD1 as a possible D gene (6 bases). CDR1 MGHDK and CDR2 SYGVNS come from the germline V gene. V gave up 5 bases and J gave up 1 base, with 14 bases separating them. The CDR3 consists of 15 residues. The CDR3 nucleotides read TGTGCCAGCAGTCCCCTAGGACAGAGGAACACTGAAGCTTTCTTT. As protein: CASSPLGQRNTEAFF.

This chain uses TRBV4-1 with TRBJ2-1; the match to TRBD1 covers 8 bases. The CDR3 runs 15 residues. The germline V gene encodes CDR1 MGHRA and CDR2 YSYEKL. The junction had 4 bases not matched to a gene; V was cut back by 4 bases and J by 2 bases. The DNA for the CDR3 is TGCGCCAGCAGCCTCGGACAGGGCCCCTACAATGAGCAGTTCTTC. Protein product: CASSLGQGPYNEQFF.

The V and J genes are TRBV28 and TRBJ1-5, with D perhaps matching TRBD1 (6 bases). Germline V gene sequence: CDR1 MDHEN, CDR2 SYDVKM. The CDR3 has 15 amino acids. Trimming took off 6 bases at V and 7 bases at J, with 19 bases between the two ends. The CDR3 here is CASRAPGAKIQPQHF. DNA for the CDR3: TGTGCCAGCAGGGCACCGGGGGCGAAAATACAGCCCCAGCATTTT.

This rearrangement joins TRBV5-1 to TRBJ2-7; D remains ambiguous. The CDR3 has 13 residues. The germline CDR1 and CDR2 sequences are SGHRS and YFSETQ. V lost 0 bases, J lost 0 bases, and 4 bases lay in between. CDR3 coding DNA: TGCGCCAGCAGCTTGGGCAGCTCCTACGAGCAGTACTTC. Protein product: CASSLGSSYEQYF.

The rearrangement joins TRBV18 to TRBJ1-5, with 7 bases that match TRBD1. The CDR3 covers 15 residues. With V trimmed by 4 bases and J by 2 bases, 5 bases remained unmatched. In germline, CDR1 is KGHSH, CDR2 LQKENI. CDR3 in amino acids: CASSLTGQGNQPQHF. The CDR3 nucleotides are TGTGCCAGCTCACTGACAGGGCAAGGCAATCAGCCCCAGCATTTT.

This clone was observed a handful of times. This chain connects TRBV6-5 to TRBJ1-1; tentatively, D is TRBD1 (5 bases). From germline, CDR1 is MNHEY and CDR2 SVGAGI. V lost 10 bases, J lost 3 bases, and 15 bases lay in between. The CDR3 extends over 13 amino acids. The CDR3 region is CAIQKGFDTEAFF. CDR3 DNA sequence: TGTGCCATCCAGAAGGGGTTCGACACTGAAGCTTTCTTT.

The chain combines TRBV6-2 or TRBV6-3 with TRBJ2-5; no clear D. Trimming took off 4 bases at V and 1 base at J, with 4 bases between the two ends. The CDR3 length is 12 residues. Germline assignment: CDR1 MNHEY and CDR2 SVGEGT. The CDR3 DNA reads TGTGCCAGCAGTTTTTCCCAAGAGACCCAGTACTTC. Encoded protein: CASSFSQETQYF.